Below are 4 T cell receptor beta chains sequenced from a single sample in a study of glioma-infiltrating T cells. Using RNA template, CDR3s of TCR alpha and beta were amplified with iRepertoire arm-PCR. TCRdb recomputed calls from the multiplex PCR reads with MiXCR, one row per CDR3 protein. The sample yields approximately 110,000 distinct CDR3 sequences, approximately 25% seen once. Sequences were obtained from glioma tissue, nonneoplastic brain tissue, or PBMCs (not recorded which). The receptor source for this set is a human donor with low-grade glioma or glioblastoma, undergoing nonglioma brain surgery, or in good health (not recorded which).

At least ten counts were recorded for this clonotype. The chain employs TRBV3-1 and TRBJ1-5; 7 bases agree with TRBD1. Looked up from germline, CDR1 is LGHDT and CDR2 is YNNKEL (reference sequence). V shed 1 base and J 5 bases; nucleotides not matched to a gene: 11. The CDR3 spans 17 residues. The CDR3 DNA follows: TGTGCCAGCAGCCAAGGAGCGGCAGGGGGTTCCTATCAGCCCCAGCATTTT. This sequence encodes CASSQGAAGGSYQPQHF.

This clonotype was recorded many times. The genes are TRBV7-9 and TRBJ1-2; 7 bases match TRBD1. Germline CDR1 SEHNR, CDR2 FQNEAQ (reference sequence). This CDR3 has 13 amino acids. Trimming at V came to 5 bases and at J to 4 bases, leaving 4 bases not matched to a gene. CDR3 protein: CASSMTGIYGYTF. CDR3 nucleotide sequence: TGTGCCAGCAGCATGACAGGGATCTATGGCTACACCTTC.

The table lists this clonotype with many counts. This chain connects TRBV6-6 to TRBJ2-3; D may be TRBD2 (5 bases). Per the germline V gene, CDR1 is MNHNY and CDR2 is SVGAGI (reference sequence). The CDR3 loop spans 15 amino acids. V shed 1 base and J shed 2 bases, with 10 bases lying between them. The CDR3 spells CASSYYGVPTDTQYF. The CDR3, as DNA: TGTGCCAGCAGTTACTACGGGGTCCCCACAGATACGCAGTATTTT.

This rearrangement joins TRBV5-1 to TRBJ2-7, with 8 positions matching TRBD2. V lost 4 bases to trimming and J lost 1 base; unmatched junction nucleotides: 10. CDR3 size: 16 residues. Germline V lookup: CDR1 SGHRS, CDR2 YFSETQ. Here the CDR3 DNA reads TGCGCCAGCAGCACCGAGACTAGCGACGTTTCCTACGAGCAGTACTTC. Amino acid sequence: CASSTETSDVSYEQYF.